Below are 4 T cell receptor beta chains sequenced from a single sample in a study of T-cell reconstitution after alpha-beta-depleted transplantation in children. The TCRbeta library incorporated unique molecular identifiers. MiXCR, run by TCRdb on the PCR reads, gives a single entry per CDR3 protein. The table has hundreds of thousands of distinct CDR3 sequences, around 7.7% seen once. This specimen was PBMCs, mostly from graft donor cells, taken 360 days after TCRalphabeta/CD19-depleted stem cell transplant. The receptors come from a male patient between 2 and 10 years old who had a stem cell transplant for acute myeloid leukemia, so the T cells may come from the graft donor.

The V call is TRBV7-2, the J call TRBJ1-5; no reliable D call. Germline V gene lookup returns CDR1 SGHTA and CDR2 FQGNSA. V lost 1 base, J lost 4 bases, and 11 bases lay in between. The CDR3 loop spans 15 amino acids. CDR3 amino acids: CASSLGRLLNQPQHF. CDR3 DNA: TGTGCCAGCAGCTTAGGCCGATTGTTAAATCAGCCCCAGCATTTT.

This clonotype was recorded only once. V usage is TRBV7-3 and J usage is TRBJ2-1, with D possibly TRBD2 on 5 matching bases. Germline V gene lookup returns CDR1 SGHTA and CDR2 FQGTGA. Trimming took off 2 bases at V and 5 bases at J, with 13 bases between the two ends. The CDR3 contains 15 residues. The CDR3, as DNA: TGTGCCAGCAGCTTAGGCGGGTTTTTCGACAATGAGCAGTTCTTC. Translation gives CASSLGGFFDNEQFF.

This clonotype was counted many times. The CDR3, as DNA: TGCAGTGCAAACCGGGACAGTACTTCACCCCTCCACTTT. It codes for CSANRDSTSPLHF. The V call is TRBV20-1, the J call TRBJ1-6; 7 bases map to TRBD1. Trimming at V came to 6 bases and at J to 9 bases, leaving 8 bases not matched to a gene. Per the germline V gene, CDR1 is DFQATT and CDR2 is SNEGSKA (reference sequence). This CDR3 has 13 amino acids.

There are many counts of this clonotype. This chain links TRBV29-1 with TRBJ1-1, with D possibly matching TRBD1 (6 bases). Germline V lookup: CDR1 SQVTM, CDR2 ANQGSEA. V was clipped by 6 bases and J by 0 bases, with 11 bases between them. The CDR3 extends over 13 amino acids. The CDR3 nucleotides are TGCAGCGTCACCGGGACATTGAACACTGAAGCTTTCTTT. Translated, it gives CSVTGTLNTEAFF. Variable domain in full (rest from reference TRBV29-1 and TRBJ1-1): SAVISQKPSRDICQRGTSLTIQCQVDSQVTMMFWYRQQPGQSLTLIATANQGSEATYESGFVIDKFPISRPNLTFSTLTVSNMSPEDSSIYLCSVTGTLNTEAFFGQGTRLTVV.